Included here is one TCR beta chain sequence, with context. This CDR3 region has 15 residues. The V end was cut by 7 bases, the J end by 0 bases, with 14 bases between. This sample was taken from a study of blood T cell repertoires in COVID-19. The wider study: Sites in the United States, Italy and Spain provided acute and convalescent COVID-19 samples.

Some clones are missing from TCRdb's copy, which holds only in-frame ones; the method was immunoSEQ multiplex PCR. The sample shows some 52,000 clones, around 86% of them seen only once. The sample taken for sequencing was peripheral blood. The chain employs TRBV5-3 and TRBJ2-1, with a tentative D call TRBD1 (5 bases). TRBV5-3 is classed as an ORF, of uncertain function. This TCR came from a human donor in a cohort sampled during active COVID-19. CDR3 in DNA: TGTGCCAGAGGCCCTGGGGCCAGCTCCTACAATGAGCAGTTCTTC. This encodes CARGPGASSYNEQFF.